This record concerns one T cell receptor (beta chain) sequence. What this receptor recognizes is not known. There are no base qualities to consult, and no much larger clone falls within one base. The cohort comprised fewer than 750 healthy bone marrow donors. Cohort members were all nominally healthy when sampled, although unrecorded immune exposures were likely present. The donor was CMV seropositive and belonged to the group of a few hundred seropositive cohort members. A peripheral blood sample was collected from each donor, and TCR beta sequencing was performed on peripheral blood mononuclear cells. Genomic DNA extraction from the blood cell samples was performed with the Qiagen DNeasy Blood Extraction Kit. V is trimmed back by 0 bases and J by 4 bases, and the junction contains 6 bases that no gene match accounts for. The germline V gene gives CDR1 as SGHTA and CDR2 as FQGNSA. Spanning cysteine to phenylalanine, the CDR3 consists of 16 amino acids. Only CDR3 DNA remains: 48 bases, in frame from the first base.

Library preparation was by the immunoSEQ multiplex PCR assay. For the multiplex PCR, a mixture combining 60 forward primers for TCR Vbeta segments and 13 reverse primers for TCR Jbeta segments was used. Amplification of the CDR3 region of rearranged TCR beta genes was performed with a multiplex PCR assay on genomic DNA. On the Illumina HiSeq System, the amplified TCR beta libraries were sequenced as 87-base-pair reads. The published analysis was carried out like this. A later analysis tallied roughly 80 million unique TCR beta chains across the roughly 610 repertoires, and some 10 million of those chains were shared by two or more donors. Raw reads were error-corrected and collapsed into unique sequences by a nearest-neighbor algorithm in which closely related sequences were merged to remove PCR and sequencing errors. V, D and J gene segments were assigned by aligning CDR3 sequences to IMGT reference sequences. For a sequence to be retained, a match of at least six nucleotides was required to both a V gene segment and a J gene segment. A rearrangement was called productive if the CDR3 had no stop codons and remained in frame with V and J, and every other rearrangement was called non-productive. CDR3 was defined according to IMGT convention as the region running from the second conserved V-encoded cysteine to the conserved J-encoded phenylalanine. The earlier analysis of about 610 of the donors excluded any sequence lacking an unambiguous match to a single V gene segment. In an earlier analysis of almost 600 of the donors, a V segment was called functional when productive rearrangements were above 56.7%, and segregating when the standard deviation between donors exceeded 5%. A statistical classification framework was built for diagnosing cytomegalovirus status from the catalog of TCR beta chain sequences. V and J gene assignment, in a later analysis, came from comparing TCR nucleotide sequences with IMGT/GENE-DB human TR gene sequences. The TCRdist pipeline was used in a later analysis to assign CDR3 sequences and most-parsimonious VDJ recombination scenarios. In a later analysis, each TCR beta chain was defined by its CDR3 amino acid sequence together with its V-gene family, and reads without a unique V-gene family were excluded. To address suspected cross-contamination and a sequencing artifact, a later analysis removed approximately 590 highly shared, low-generation-probability nucleotide sequences. For each public chain, a later analysis derived a clonal expansion index from normalized ranks of inferred template counts within each repertoire. Generation probabilities in a later analysis came from a VDJ recombination model fitted to out-of-frame rearrangements, and those results were checked against IGoR. A later analysis scored TCR-TCR, TCR-HLA and TCR-CMV co-occurrence with hypergeometric tests, applying a repertoire-size bias correction to TCR pairs. A later analysis estimated false discovery rates by permuting HLA or CMV assignments 20 times. In a later analysis, co-occurring TCRs were grouped with DBSCAN, and TCRdist sequence similarity was added when clustering was performed within HLA-allele-positive subsets. Repertoires with fewer than 30,000 or more than 120,000 public chains were left out of co-occurrence clustering, as were a handful of repertoires with anomalous nucleotide sharing. TCRdb carries this immuneACCESS record with in-frame sequences only. Its versions omit some clonotypes, under half of them owing to an unresolved V gene in the studies checked, with the rest unexplained. V, J and clone size derive from that table, while D and trimming were established from the DNA sequence. For this sample the table gives about 180,000 clones, of which 75% to 85% were detected only once. Of the sample, 1% to 1.5% falls within the top ten clones.

The data were obtained in a study of cytomegalovirus exposure and HLA in healthy donors listed by TCRdb under 2017. Describing the broader study: According to an earlier analysis of 450 to 650 of the donors, about 170 million T cells yielded roughly 110 million unique TCR beta sequences and 250 to 350 Gb of sequence data. Five DR-DQ haplotypes were handled as single units for association and clustering, since linkage in the cohort was strong. A separate validation cohort of approximately 120 different subjects was used in addition to the 666-subject first cohort. The study aimed to test whether cataloging public T cell receptors could reveal signatures of past pathogen exposure. The study combined high-throughput TCR immunosequencing, statistical association of individual TCRs with disease status, and machine learning to predict cytomegalovirus infection status. Rather than using new phenotypic data, the later analysis identified candidate immune exposures from TCR beta sequences and from how often those sequences occurred across donors. Typing coverage varied by locus: about 620-640 donors for A, B, C, DRB1 and DQB1; roughly 560 for DQA1; more than 600 for DPA1; roughly 470 for DPB1. HLA typing included class I and class II loci at four-digit resolution. The study profiled the T cell repertoires of some 610 subjects by immunosequencing and related them to cytomegalovirus serostatus. Every discovery cohort repertoire had been produced on one sequencing platform. An earlier analysis of 500 to 650 of the donors applied high-throughput TCR beta sequencing to assess whether each TCR beta V gene segment acted as functional or pseudogenic. A later analysis re-examined previously published TCR beta repertoires from over 500 donors and added high-resolution HLA genotyping to investigate patterns of TCR occurrence. The genetic ancestry cluster associated with self-reported Caucasian donors included about 81% of the 398 genotyped donors. On average, roughly 250,000 unique TCR beta nucleotide sequences were sequenced per donor among 300 to 500 genotyped donors of the cohort, with 15% to 20% of those sequences being non-productive. In a later genetic analysis, genome-wide SNP genotypes for 398 of the 666 donors were used, and that subset was treated as a discovery cohort. Donor age, sex, ethnicity and CMV serostatus were compiled alongside the repertoire data. An early release that covered roughly 600 HLA-typed donors contained about 300 gigabases of sequencing data and about 93 million unique TCR sequences.

What the study reported, not specific to this receptor: Linkage disequilibrium might explain the correlated functional status among segregating V segments, but an unknown experimental factor could not be ruled out. According to the authors, the approach could potentially be generalized to other disease states and immunological phenotypes. A later analysis reported that several top co-occurrence clusters appeared linked to parvovirus B19, influenza, CMV and Epstein-Barr virus. A later genetic analysis reported fewer N-insertions in productive TCRs among donors in an Asian-associated ancestry cluster than the approximately 670-donor mean. Most TCR sequences were observed very rarely across donors, whereas some public TCRs were present in many individuals. In a later analysis, around 17,000 TCR beta sequences were associated with specific HLA alleles at a false discovery rate of 0.05. When HLA alleles, especially DR and DQ, strongly co-occurred, attributing TCR associations to individual alleles was difficult. Most CMV-associated TCR beta chains appeared to be HLA-restricted in a later analysis, and the HLA associations seemed to be driven largely by CMV exposure. In a later genetic analysis, a missense DCLRE1C variant was associated with V-gene and J-gene trimming of TCR beta chains, and the association was replicated in an independent cohort. The study gave a list of under 200 TCR beta chains associated with cytomegalovirus. The sequencing pipeline was judged likely to have produced a cluster of highly shared sequence variants as a technical artifact. Some IMGT-functional V segments, including TRBV6-2 and TRBV6-3, could not be distinguished by the 87-base-pair reads and were therefore excluded. In a later analysis, TCR association rates were found to vary across HLA loci, with the most associated TCRs seen for DRB1 alleles and the fewest for HLA-C alleles. Compared with equally common non-associated chains, HLA-associated TCR beta chains in a later analysis were more clonally expanded and had lower generation probabilities. CMV serostatus was the only immune exposure information available for the cohort. Broadly in line with IMGT annotations, most TCR beta V segments showed up in productive rearrangements about 90% or about 30% of the time in an earlier analysis of about 500 of the donors. In this cohort, only TCR beta chains were sequenced, and detectable features were limited by the absence of alpha or paired-chain data. The presence/absence analyses assumed that sequencing depth was roughly uniform across donors, and that assumption may not be true. Cytomegalovirus status was reported to be diagnosed by the classifier with high specificity and sensitivity in both the original and validation cohorts. Because HLA typing was unavailable for some donors at each locus, only the typed subset was used in association tests. In vitro tests confirmed that three of the cytomegalovirus-associated TCR beta chains recognize cytomegalovirus antigens. Because counts were too low, 15 to 20 rarely observed V segments, including chromosome 9 orphons, were left out of the earlier analysis of some 640 of the donors. A further reported finding was that TCR beta sequences accurately predicted the HLA-A and HLA-B alleles for most subjects in the first cohort.

The receptor was isolated from a girl aged 2 to 9 in good health and CMV-seropositive. Recombination joined TRBV7-2 with TRBJ2-3; TRBD2 lines up with 8 middle nucleotides. Specimen: PBMCs. The CDR3 region reads CASSLAGLAIADTQYF. The nucleotide sequence reads TGTGCCAGCAGCTTAGCAGGACTAGCAATCGCAGATACGCAGTATTTT.